A selection of T cell receptor beta chains follows, all from one sample in a study of OX40 agonist ivuxolimab in advanced cancers. Data came from immunoSEQ multiplex PCR; TCRdb stores just in-frame clones and leaves some out. The sample includes approximately 90,000 clones, 88% of them seen just once. Sample: CD4+ or CD8+ T cells sorted from blood, taken in a trial of the OX40 agonist ivuxolimab. The receptors stem from an adult with an advanced solid tumor such as melanoma, head and neck, liver or kidney cancer. Both conserved end residues are part of each CDR3. D genes are given only for firm matches. A row's size may be missing; if present it is once, few, many or a size class.

>TRBV11-2|TRBJ2-3|.|TRBD2
CASSPSSGVMSDTQYF
TGTGCCAGCAGCCCATCTAGCGGGGTTATGTCAGATACGCAGTATTTT
>TRBV7-8|TRBJ1-2|.|TRBD1
CASSLGDRSNYGYTF
TGTGCCAGCAGCTTAGGGGACAGGAGTAACTATGGCTACACCTTC
>TRBV7-2|TRBJ1-2|once|.
CASSRESNYGYTF
TGTGCCAGCTCCAGGGAATCTAACTATGGCTACACCTTC
>TRBV4-1|TRBJ2-7|.|.
CASSQVRGGPYEQYF
TGCGCCAGCAGCCAAGTTCGCGGGGGCCCCTACGAGCAGTACTTC
>TRBV5-8|TRBJ1-5|.|.
CASSSRALNQPQHF
TGTGCCAGCAGCTCCAGGGCCCTCAATCAGCCCCAGCATTTT
>TRBV19|TRBJ1-1|.|TRBD1
CASSIGGQGVFTEAFF
TGTGCCAGTAGTATAGGTGGACAGGGGGTTTTCACTGAAGCTTTCTTT
>TRBV30|TRBJ2-2|.|.
CAWSGPREGELFF
TGTGCCTGGAGTGGCCCGAGGGAAGGGGAGCTGTTTTTT
>TRBV7-3|TRBJ1-1|.|TRBD1
CASSSSGTGITEAFF
TGTGCCAGCAGCTCCTCCGGGACAGGGATCACTGAAGCTTTCTTT
>TRBV5-1|TRBJ2-1|.|TRBD2
CASSLGLAGASYNEQFF
TGCGCCAGCAGCTTGGGGCTAGCGGGAGCGTCCTACAATGAGCAGTTCTTC
>TRBV9|TRBJ2-1|.|.
CASSPTPFPSPYEQFF
TGTGCCAGCAGCCCCACCCCGTTCCCGAGCCCCTATGAGCAGTTCTTC
>TRBV13|TRBJ2-7|.|.
CASSRTGSAGWYEQYF
TGTGCCAGCAGCCGCACGGGGTCGGCGGGCTGGTACGAGCAGTACTTC
>TRBV7-6|TRBJ2-2|.|.
CASSLERADTGELFF
TGTGCCAGCAGCTTAGAGCGGGCGGACACCGGGGAGCTGTTTTTT
>TRBV7-2|TRBJ2-7|.|TRBD2
CASSLGGERGGEQYF
TGTGCCAGCAGCTTAGGGGGGGAGCGGGGAGGCGAGCAGTACTTC
>TRBV19|TRBJ1-5|.|TRBD1
CASSWDRNQPQHF
TGTGCCAGTAGTTGGGACAGAAATCAGCCCCAGCATTTT
>TRBV15|TRBJ1-6|once|.
CATSRDPRVNSPLHF
TGTGCCACCAGCAGAGATCCCCGGGTGAATTCACCCCTCCACTTT
>TRBV7-9|TRBJ2-7|.|.
CASSLAGPRQEEQYF
TGTGCCAGCAGCTTAGCCGGGCCCAGGCAAGAGGAGCAGTACTTC
>TRBV10-1|TRBJ2-1|.|.
CASSRDLDNEQFF
TGCGCCAGCAGCCGGGACCTTGACAATGAGCAGTTCTTC